Following are 20 T cell receptor beta chains from one sample sequenced in a study of cytomegalovirus exposure and HLA in healthy donors. Vbeta (60) and Jbeta (13) primers were used in the PCR. Sequenced by immunoSEQ multiplex PCR; TCRdb stores in-frame clones only, minus some. The sample has about 160,000 clones, roughly 80% seen once. Specimen: PBMCs. The receptors derive from a male donor in good health and CMV-seronegative.

The genes are TRBV30 and TRBJ1-2, with TRBD1 as a possible D gene (5 bases). Trimming removed 4 bases at V and 2 bases at J, with 8 bases between. The germline CDR1 and CDR2 sequences are GTSNPN and SVGIG (reference sequence). The CDR3 spans 12 residues. Here the CDR3 reads CAWKQENYGYTF. CDR3 nucleotides: TGTGCCTGGAAACAGGAAAACTATGGCTACACCTTC.

This chain uses TRBV19 with TRBJ2-1, with D perhaps TRBD2 (5 bases). The V end was cut by 5 bases, the J end by 8 bases, with 13 bases between. Germline V gives CDR1 LNHDA, CDR2 SQIVND (reference sequence). This CDR3 comprises 13 residues. CDR3: CASSRGWRHEQFF. CDR3 DNA sequence: TGTGCCAGTAGTCGCGGGTGGCGCCATGAGCAGTTCTTC.

The chain links TRBV11-2 to TRBJ2-5; 8 nucleotides agree with TRBD2. This CDR3 has 16 residues. The J segment lost 2 bases and the V segment lost 5 bases, leaving 10 bases of the junction unmatched. CDR1 and CDR2 (germline): SGHAT, FQNNGV. DNA of the CDR3: TGTGCCAGCAGCCACCCAGGACTAGCCCCACAAGAGACCCAGTACTTC. It encodes CASSHPGLAPQETQYF.

This chain joins TRBV7-8 and TRBJ1-5, with 10 positions matching TRBD1. V was clipped by 5 bases and J by 6 bases; unmatched bases: 10. CDR3 size: 16 residues. The V gene's germline CDR1 is SGHVS and CDR2 FQNEAQ. The CDR3 spells CASSGELGQGTQPQHF. The CDR3 nucleotides read TGTGCCAGCAGCGGAGAGTTGGGACAGGGGACTCAGCCCCAGCATTTT.

This clone came up once. The V call is TRBV28, the J call TRBJ2-7; D is undetermined. The CDR3 sequence is 14 residues long. V dropped 7 bases and J dropped 3 bases, with 16 bases sitting between them. The V gene's germline CDR1 is MDHEN and CDR2 SYDVKM. The DNA for the CDR3 is TGTGCCAGCAATGAGGCGAGCATGGACTACGAGCAGTACTTC. Its protein is CASNEASMDYEQYF.

The chain has TRBV28 and TRBJ2-3; 9 nucleotides align to TRBD2. CDR3 length equals 15 residues. Germline trimming cut 5 bases from V and 1 base from J; bases unmatched to any gene: 4. Germline values: CDR1 MDHEN, CDR2 SYDVKM. This chain's CDR3 is CASSVQRGGTDTQYF. The CDR3 DNA reads TGTGCCAGCAGTGTCCAGCGGGGGGGCACAGATACGCAGTATTTT.

This chain uses TRBV28 with TRBJ1-2; perhaps TRBD1 as D (5 bases). V dropped 4 bases and J dropped 8 bases, with 17 bases sitting between them. Per germline, CDR1 MDHEN and CDR2 SYDVKM. CDR3 size: 14 residues. The DNA of the CDR3 is TGTGCCAGCAGTTGGGCGGGACCGGGACGGGGCTACACCTTC. Protein: CASSWAGPGRGYTF.

The chain uses TRBV28 and TRBJ1-2; 9 positions match TRBD1. CDR3 length: 15 amino acids. Germline-derived CDR1 and CDR2 are MDHEN and SYDVKM. J gave up 4 bases and V 10 bases, and 13 bases lay outside the gene matches. The CDR3 DNA is TGTGCCATAAAGGGGGGACAGGGTTGGGGCTATGGCTACACCTTC. The encoded protein is CAIKGGQGWGYGYTF.

The V gene is TRBV7-9, the J gene TRBJ2-3; 8 nucleotides match TRBD1. Trimming took 3 bases from V and 0 from J; bases not matched to a gene: 11. This CDR3 is built from 18 residues. CDR1 is SEHNR, CDR2 FQNEAQ, per germline (reference sequence). Here the CDR3 reads CASSFRDRSLGSTDTQYF. Written as DNA, the CDR3 is TGTGCCAGCAGCTTCCGGGACAGGTCCCTGGGCAGCACAGATACGCAGTATTTT. Full variable domain (missing parts from reference TRBV7-9 and TRBJ2-3): DTGVSQNPRHKITKRGQNVTFRCDPISEHNRLYWYRQTLGQGPEFLTYFQNEAQLEKSRLLSDRFSAERPKGSFSTLEIQRTEQGDSAMYLCASSFRDRSLGSTDTQYFGPGTRLTVL.

The CDR3: CASSRTSGIPYNEQFF. CDR3 coding DNA: TGTGCCAGCAGCCGGACTAGCGGGATCCCCTACAATGAGCAGTTCTTC. The chain has TRBV7-9 and TRBJ2-1; TRBD2 matches at 12 bases. This CDR3 contains 16 residues. Germline-derived CDR1 and CDR2 are SEHNR and FQNEAQ (reference sequence). V shed 5 bases, J shed 2 bases, and the junction held 4 bases outside the gene matches.

This rearrangement joins TRBV28 to TRBJ2-7, with 7 bases fitting TRBD1. The CDR3 covers 14 residues. Germline V lookup: CDR1 MDHEN, CDR2 SYDVKM. The V segment lost 4 bases and the J segment 4 bases; nucleotides outside the gene matches: 7. The CDR3 region is CASSSRTGWYEQYF. As DNA, the CDR3 is TGTGCCAGCAGTTCCAGGACAGGTTGGTACGAGCAGTACTTC.

The chain joins TRBV5-6 to TRBJ1-6, with a possible D match to TRBD1 (6 bases). V was pared by 2 bases and J by 4 bases, with 7 bases between. In germline, CDR1 is SGHDT, CDR2 YYEEEE. This CDR3 has 14 amino acids. CDR3 nucleotide sequence: TGTGCCAGCAGCTTTGGACAGTATAATTCACCCCTCCACTTT. Encoded protein: CASSFGQYNSPLHF.

The chain employs TRBV5-6 and TRBJ1-4; D possibly corresponds to TRBD1 (5 bases). Germline lookup yields CDR1 SGHDT and CDR2 YYEEEE. CDR3 length: 15 residues. Trimming removed 4 bases from V and 7 bases from J, with 17 bases in between. The chain's CDR3 is CASSPQGRGGEKLFF. In DNA form, the CDR3 reads TGTGCCAGCAGCCCCCAGGGACGGGGGGGTGAAAAACTGTTTTTT. The entire variable domain, with the rest obtained from reference TRBV5-6 and TRBJ1-4, is as follows: DAGVTQSPTHLIKTRGQQVTLRCSPKSGHDTVSWYQQALGQGPQFIFQYYEEEERQRGNFPDRFSGHQFPNYSSELNVNALLLGDSALYLCASSPQGRGGEKLFFGSGTQLSVL.

By share of the sample, this clone is medium-sized (0.01 to 0.1%). The chain is built from TRBV6-1 and TRBJ1-5, with 9 bases that match TRBD1. Germline V gene sequence: CDR1 MNHNS, CDR2 SASEGT. Germline trimming cut 2 bases from V and 6 bases from J; bases unmatched to any gene: 2. The CDR3 is made up of 14 amino acids. The CDR3 reads CASSEKTGGQPQHF. CDR3 bases: TGTGCCAGCAGTGAAAAGACAGGGGGTCAGCCCCAGCATTTT.

V usage is TRBV18 and J usage is TRBJ1-5; D not certain. Germline assignment: CDR1 KGHSH and CDR2 LQKENI. The ends were cut back, 1 base at V and 3 bases at J, with 7 bases in the middle. This CDR3 comprises 14 residues. The CDR3 protein is CASSPLGLNQPQHF. The DNA of the CDR3 is TGTGCCAGCTCACCACTTGGCCTCAATCAGCCCCAGCATTTT.

The rearrangement uses TRBV19 and TRBJ1-5; possible D gene TRBD1, 6 bases. Germline-derived CDR1 and CDR2 are LNHDA and SQIVND (reference sequence). V shed 6 bases and J shed 4 bases, with 13 bases lying between them. This CDR3 contains 14 residues. The CDR3 protein is CASRTGTQNQPQHF. In DNA, the CDR3 is TGTGCCAGTAGGACCGGGACACAAAATCAGCCCCAGCATTTT.

The gene calls are TRBV27 and TRBJ2-2, with D unresolved. Germline CDR1 MNHEY, CDR2 SMNVEV (reference sequence). V was pared by 5 bases and J by 1 base, with 11 bases between. The CDR3 is made up of 15 amino acids. The CDR3 is CASSPRQLNTGELFF. The CDR3 nucleotides read TGTGCCAGCAGTCCCCGACAACTGAACACCGGGGAGCTGTTTTTT.

The V and J genes are TRBV13 and TRBJ1-1, with D maybe TRBD1 (5 bases). The CDR3 has 14 amino acids. Per germline, CDR1 PRHDT and CDR2 FYEKMQ (reference sequence). Deletions cut 1 base from V and 3 bases from J, with 9 bases between. The CDR3 DNA follows: TGTGCCAGCAGCTTAGCAGGGATGTACACTGAAGCTTTCTTT. Amino acids: CASSLAGMYTEAFF.

The genes are TRBV5-4 and TRBJ1-2; 7 bases align to TRBD1. Germline CDR1 SGHNT, CDR2 YYREEE (reference sequence). V trimming: 2 bases; J trimming: 0 bases; junction bases outside the gene matches: 4. CDR3 length: 15 residues. This CDR3 is CASSFKGAANYGYTF. The CDR3 nucleotides are TGTGCCAGCAGCTTCAAGGGGGCTGCTAACTATGGCTACACCTTC.

On this clone: The junction differs from germline at one of its ends, possibly a read error. The rearrangement joins TRBV7-7 to TRBJ1-5; 10 positions match TRBD1. This CDR3 has 19 residues. The germline gives CDR1 SSHAT, CDR2 FNYEAQ (reference sequence). Here the CDR3 DNA reads TGTGCTAGCAGCTTAGCGCGACTGACAGGGGGCAGGAGCAATCAGCCCCAGCATTTT. This translates into CASSLARLTGGRSNQPQHF. Looking up the rest from reference TRBV7-7 and TRBJ1-5 gives the full variable domain: GAGVSQSPRYKVTKRGQDVTLRCDPISSHATLYWYQQALGQGPEFLTYFNYEAQPDKSGLPSDRFSAERPEGSISTLTIQRTEQRDSAMYRCASSLARLTGGRSNQPQHFGDGTRLSIL.